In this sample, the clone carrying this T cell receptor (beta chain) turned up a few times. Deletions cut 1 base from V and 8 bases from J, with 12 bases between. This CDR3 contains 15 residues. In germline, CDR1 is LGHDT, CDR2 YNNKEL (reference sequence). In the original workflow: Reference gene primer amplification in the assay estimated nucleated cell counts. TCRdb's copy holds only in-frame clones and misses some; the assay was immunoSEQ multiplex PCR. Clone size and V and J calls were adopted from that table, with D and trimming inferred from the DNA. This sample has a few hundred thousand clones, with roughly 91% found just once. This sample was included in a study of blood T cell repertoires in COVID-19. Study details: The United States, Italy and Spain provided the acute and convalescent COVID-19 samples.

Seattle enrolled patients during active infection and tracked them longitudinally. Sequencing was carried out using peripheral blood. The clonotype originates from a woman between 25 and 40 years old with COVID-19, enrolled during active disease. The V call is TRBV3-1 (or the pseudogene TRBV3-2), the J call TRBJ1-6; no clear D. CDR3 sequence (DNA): TGTGCCAGCAGCCAAGTGTTCAGGACTGATTCACCCCTCCACTTT. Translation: CASSQVFRTDSPLHF.